A single sample gave rise to the 27 T cell receptor beta chains below, sequenced in a study of neurological immune-mediated disorders. The time point here: longitudinal time-point 1 (baseline). TCRdb called the 5' RACE reads again in MiXCR, with one record for every CDR3 protein. Here the sample spans around 71,000 distinct CDR3 sequences, about 13% being singletons. The sequencing sample was made of PBMCs. The receptors come from a female donor with HTLV-1-associated myelopathy (HAM/TSP).

The gene calls are TRBV10-3 and TRBJ2-3, with D uncertain. Germline V CDR1 and CDR2: ENHRY, SYGVKD. There are 14 residues in the CDR3. V dropped 6 bases and J dropped 2 bases, with 12 bases sitting between them. The CDR3 is CAIRGVWDTDTQYF. CDR3 coding DNA: TGTGCCATCAGAGGTGTCTGGGACACAGATACGCAGTATTTT.

This clonotype came up many times. The chain uses TRBV4-1 and TRBJ1-5; TRBD1 aligns across 7 bases. Germline CDR1 MGHRA, CDR2 YSYEKL. The junction had 11 bases not matched to a gene; V was cut back by 4 bases and J by 2 bases. The CDR3 is made up of 17 amino acids. CDR3 amino acids: CASSRSVAGGGNQPQHF. CDR3 nucleotide sequence: TGCGCCAGCAGCCGGAGCGTAGCAGGGGGGGGCAATCAGCCCCAGCATTTT.

Ten or more counts support this clonotype. The V and J genes are TRBV12-3 or TRBV12-4 and TRBJ1-2, with TRBD1 as a possible D gene (5 bases). This CDR3 is 13 amino acids long. V dropped 4 bases and J dropped 3 bases, with 9 bases sitting between them. The CDR3 region is CASSSARDYGYTF. Here the CDR3 DNA reads TGTGCCAGCAGTTCGGCCAGGGACTATGGCTACACCTTC.

Ten or more counts support this clonotype. The genes are TRBV20-1 and TRBJ1-6; a weak D match, TRBD1 (5 bases). V was pared by 5 bases and J by 0 bases, with 14 bases between. CDR1 is DFQATT, CDR2 SNEGSKA, per germline (reference sequence). This CDR3 spans 16 amino acids. The CDR3 sequence is CSARLTGSSYNSPLHF. The CDR3 DNA reads TGCAGTGCTCGCCTAACAGGAAGCTCCTATAATTCACCCCTCCACTTT.

Ten or more counts support this clonotype. The gene calls are TRBV5-1 and TRBJ2-7, with D possibly being TRBD1 or TRBD2 (5 bases each). CDR1 and CDR2 from the germline V gene are SGHRS and YFSETQ. This CDR3 contains 15 residues. The germline V and J ends were trimmed by 0 bases and 5 bases, with 15 bases remaining between them. The CDR3 DNA follows: TGCGCCAGCAGCTTGGTAGCTGGACGAGGGGACGAGCAGTACTTC. This sequence encodes CASSLVAGRGDEQYF.

This sequence joins TRBV18 and TRBJ2-2, with D tentatively TRBD1 or TRBD2 (6 bases each). Deletions cut 4 bases from V and 3 bases from J, with 15 bases between. The CDR3 has 16 amino acids. Germline V CDR1 and CDR2: KGHSH, LQKENI. In nucleotides, the CDR3 is TGTGCCAGCTCACTTTTCCGGGGGCAAGACACCGGGGAGCTGTTTTTT. Encoded protein: CASSLFRGQDTGELFF.

The sample holds many counts of this clonotype. This chain's CDR3 is CASSVEVRLAQERSDSNQPQHF. In nucleotides, the CDR3 is TGTGCCAGCAGCGTAGAGGTTAGGTTGGCGCAAGAAAGATCCGATAGCAATCAGCCCCAGCATTTT. This chain connects TRBV9 to TRBJ1-5, with D unclear. The germline V gene has CDR1 SGDLS and CDR2 YYNGEE. V lost 0 bases and J 0 bases, leaving 28 bases between the germline ends. The CDR3 runs to 22 residues.

This chain connects TRBV6-1 to TRBJ1-6, with 7 bases that match TRBD1. The CDR3 sequence is 15 residues long. After removal of 3 bases from V and 12 bases from J, the junction contained 11 bases not matched to a gene. Germline assignment: CDR1 MNHNS and CDR2 SASEGT. CDR3 sequence reads: CASSDPGQVAEPLHF. The CDR3 DNA reads TGTGCCAGCAGTGACCCCGGACAGGTGGCAGAACCCCTCCACTTT.

This clonotype was found many times. The rearrangement links TRBV28 to TRBJ2-7, with D possibly TRBD2 on 6 matching bases. CDR1 is MDHEN and CDR2 is SYDVKM in the germline V gene. The CDR3 covers 14 residues. Deletions cut 6 bases from V and 2 bases from J, with 14 bases between. In DNA, the CDR3 is TGTGCCAGCAGGGGCGGGGCGGGGCCCTACGAGCAGTACTTC. Translation gives CASRGGAGPYEQYF.

This clonotype was counted ten times or more. The chain carries TRBV5-5 and TRBJ2-2; D is undetermined. Germline V gene lookup returns CDR1 SGHKS and CDR2 YYEKEE (reference sequence). The CDR3 runs to 15 residues. Between the trimmed V and J ends, which lost 6 bases and 7 bases, there was a span of 19 bases. DNA of the CDR3: TGTGCCAGCACCGAGGTCCCCAAAGGATACGGGGAGCTGTTTTTT. Translation: CASTEVPKGYGELFF.

This clonotype has a count of ten or more. The rearrangement joins TRBV7-2 to TRBJ2-1; a weak D match, TRBD2 (5 bases). This CDR3 is 15 amino acids long. Looked up from germline, CDR1 is SGHTA and CDR2 is FQGNSA. With 5 bases removed from V and 10 bases from J, the gap between germline ends came to 21 bases. CDR3 DNA: TGTGCCAGCAGCATCAGAGAAGGGATTGGGAGCGAGCAGTTCTTC. Its translation is CASSIREGIGSEQFF.

Many counts were recorded for this clonotype. J is TRBJ2-1 and V is TRBV20-1; perhaps TRBD2 as D (6 bases). This CDR3 comprises 14 residues. Trimming stripped 5 bases from V and 6 bases from J, with 17 bases between. Germline V gene sequence: CDR1 DFQATT, CDR2 SNEGSKA (reference sequence). The CDR3 sequence: CSASKAGTRNEQFF. The DNA of the CDR3 is TGCAGTGCTTCTAAGGCCGGGACTCGCAATGAGCAGTTCTTC.

This clonotype has ten or more counts. The chain couples TRBV4-1 to TRBJ2-5, with D possibly being TRBD1 or TRBD2 (5 bases each). Trimming took 3 bases from V and 1 from J, leaving 9 bases between them. The CDR3 loop spans 14 amino acids. Germline CDR1 reads MGHRA; CDR2 reads YSYEKL. CDR3 DNA: TGCGCCAGCAGCCAGGGACCGAGCCAAGAGACCCAGTACTTC. This codes for CASSQGPSQETQYF.

This clonotype was counted many times. The chain combines TRBV10-3 with TRBJ2-5; 12 bases are a match to TRBD1. V lost 4 bases to trimming and J lost 3 bases; unmatched junction nucleotides: 9. This CDR3 spans 17 amino acids. CDR1 and CDR2 (germline): ENHRY, SYGVKD. The CDR3 DNA reads as TGTGCCATCAGTGTCCTTCCCGGGACAGGGGGCGAAGAGACCCAGTACTTC. Protein product: CAISVLPGTGGEETQYF.

This clonotype has a count of ten or more. The chain combines TRBV5-1 with TRBJ2-1; D call uncertain. V was shortened by 7 bases and J by 6 bases, with 17 bases between the two germline ends. The length of the CDR3 is 14 residues. Germline lookup yields CDR1 SGHRS and CDR2 YFSETQ. The CDR3 region is CASQMFSRFNEQFF. CDR3 sequence (DNA): TGCGCCAGCCAGATGTTCTCCCGTTTCAATGAGCAGTTCTTC.

In this sample, this clonotype turned up many times. The J gene is TRBJ1-4, the V gene TRBV9; TRBD1 agrees at 12 bases. There are 16 residues in the CDR3. Germline values: CDR1 SGDLS, CDR2 YYNGEE. Trimming at V came to 0 bases and at J to 5 bases, leaving 2 bases not matched to a gene. The CDR3 region is CASSVGGQGANEKLFF. DNA of the CDR3: TGTGCCAGCAGCGTAGGGGGACAGGGGGCAAATGAAAAACTGTTTTTT.

Points on this clonotype: A much larger clone lies one base from this, so it may be a read error. CDR3 region: CASSQGEGGYNEQFF. The CDR3 coding sequence is TGTGCCAGCAGCCAAGGCGAGGGGGGTTACAATGAGCAGTTCTTC. V is TRBV3-1 and J is TRBJ2-1, with D perhaps matching TRBD1 or TRBD2 (6 bases each). V shed 1 base and J shed 4 bases, with 11 bases lying between them. This CDR3 comprises 15 residues. Germline loops: CDR1 LGHDT, CDR2 YNNKEL (reference sequence).

This clonotype was observed at least ten times. The junction departs from the called germline gene at one end, perhaps through a read error. The chain joins TRBV15 to TRBJ2-6, with D possibly TRBD2 on 6 matching bases. The CDR3 spans 15 residues. CDR1 and CDR2 (germline): LNHNV, YYDKDF (reference sequence). This chain's CDR3 is CATSRDGRGANVLTF. For the CDR3, the DNA is TGTGCTACCAGCAGAGACGGGAGAGGGGCCAACGTCCTGACTTTC.

This clonotype was observed many times. This chain links TRBV20-1 with TRBJ1-1; no clear D gene. CDR1 is DFQATT and CDR2 is SNEGSKA in the germline V gene (reference sequence). CDR3 size: 13 residues. V was clipped by 5 bases and J by 1 base, with 11 bases between them. The CDR3 region is CSARRGANTEAFF. For the CDR3, the DNA is TGCAGTGCTCGCCGTGGAGCGAACACTGAAGCTTTCTTT.

This sequence joins TRBV28 and TRBJ2-7; D gene ambiguous. Trimming stripped 2 bases from V and 8 bases from J, with 22 bases between. The germline gives CDR1 MDHEN, CDR2 SYDVKM. The CDR3 has 16 amino acids. CDR3 protein: CASSLGSEPVLGKQYF. The CDR3 DNA reads as TGTGCCAGCAGTTTAGGAAGTGAACCGGTCCTAGGCAAGCAGTACTTC.

This clonotype has a count of ten or more. J is TRBJ1-2 and V is TRBV6-2 or TRBV6-3; TRBD1 agrees at 9 bases. Germline V gives CDR1 MNHEY, CDR2 SVGEGT. The V and J ends lost 4 bases and 1 base, in that order; junction bases with no gene match: 7. The length of the CDR3 is 16 residues. The CDR3 sequence: CASSLPGQGLNYGYTF. For the CDR3, the DNA is TGTGCCAGCAGTTTACCGGGACAGGGCCTTAACTATGGCTACACCTTC.

This clonotype was seen repeatedly, ten times or more. The chain recombines TRBV20-1 with TRBJ2-3; maybe TRBD2 (5 bases). This CDR3 is built from 16 residues. Germline CDR1 reads DFQATT; CDR2 reads SNEGSKA (reference sequence). The V end was cut by 6 bases, the J end by 3 bases, with 22 bases between. This CDR3 reads CSAQRSRTLRTDTQYF. CDR3 bases: TGCAGTGCACAGAGATCCCGGACTCTTAGGACAGATACGCAGTATTTT.

This clonotype was observed at least ten times. In DNA form, the CDR3 reads TGTGCCAGCCTTCGGAGCGGGGGGTCATACAATGAGCAGTTCTTC. It translates to CASLRSGGSYNEQFF. The gene calls are TRBV5-6 and TRBJ2-1, with 9 bases matching TRBD2. Germline V gene sequence: CDR1 SGHDT, CDR2 YYEEEE. V lost 7 bases to trimming and J lost 4 bases; unmatched junction nucleotides: 9. The CDR3 consists of 15 residues. Together with reference TRBV5-6 and TRBJ2-1, the CDR3 gives the full variable domain: DAGVTQSPTHLIKTRGQQVTLRCSPKSGHDTVSWYQQALGQGPQFIFQYYEEEERQRGNFPDRFSGHQFPNYSSELNVNALLLGDSALYLCASLRSGGSYNEQFFGPGTRLTVL.

This clonotype was detected many times. This chain joins TRBV5-8 and TRBJ2-7; D possibly corresponds to TRBD1 (5 bases). V was trimmed by 5 bases and J by 3 bases, leaving 18 bases between them. The CDR3 sequence is 15 residues long. CDR1 and CDR2 from the germline V gene are SGHTS and YDEGEE. CDR3 nucleotides: TGTGCCAGCAGTTCTTTCGGGCAGGGAAACTACGAGCAGTACTTC. This sequence encodes CASSSFGQGNYEQYF.

Ten or more counts support this clonotype. The rearrangement links TRBV3-1 to TRBJ1-2; weak D call: TRBD1 (6 bases). Trimming took off 4 bases at V and 8 bases at J, with 14 bases between the two ends. The CDR3 is made up of 13 amino acids. Germline CDR1 is LGHDT and CDR2 is YNNKEL (reference sequence). The CDR3 bases are TGTGCCAGCAGCCTCGCAGGACAGAACGGCTACACCTTC. This codes for CASSLAGQNGYTF. Variable domain in full (rest from reference TRBV3-1 and TRBJ1-2): DTAVSQTPKYLVTQMGNDKSIKCEQNLGHDTMYWYKQDSKKFLKIMFSYNNKELIINETVPNRFSPKSPDKAHLNLHINSLELGDSAVYFCASSLAGQNGYTFGSGTRLTVV.

The table lists this clonotype with many counts. The rearrangement links TRBV2 to TRBJ2-2; no clear D. The V gene lost 4 bases and the J gene lost 1 base, with 4 bases spanning the gap. The germline gives CDR1 SNHLY, CDR2 FYNNEI. The length of the CDR3 is 13 residues. The CDR3 region has the DNA TGTGCCAGCAGTGCCGAGAACACCGGGGAGCTGTTTTTT. This codes for CASSAENTGELFF.

This clonotype occurred many times. V gene TRBV29-1 combines with J gene TRBJ1-1; TRBD1 is a possible D gene (5 bases). Trimming removed 6 bases from V and 0 bases from J, with 17 bases in between. Germline V lookup: CDR1 SQVTM, CDR2 ANQGSEA. This CDR3 comprises 15 residues. The CDR3 is CSVMNGRGLNTEAFF. In DNA, the CDR3 is TGCAGCGTCATGAATGGTAGGGGACTGAACACTGAAGCTTTCTTT. The entire variable domain, with the rest obtained from reference TRBV29-1 and TRBJ1-1, is as follows: SAVISQKPSRDICQRGTSLTIQCQVDSQVTMMFWYRQQPGQSLTLIATANQGSEATYESGFVIDKFPISRPNLTFSTLTVSNMSPEDSSIYLCSVMNGRGLNTEAFFGQGTRLTVV.